This is a list of T cell receptor beta chains from one sample in a study of blood T cell repertoires in COVID-19. Clones were sequenced by immunoSEQ multiplex PCR, and TCRdb holds only the in-frame ones, with some missing. Among 300,000 to 400,000 clones listed, approximately 90% were seen once. The sequencing sample was made of peripheral blood. The origin of the receptors is a woman in her late teens or twenties who had recovered from COVID-19. CDR3s leave out the opening cysteine and the closing phenylalanine or tryptophan.

J: TRBJ2-3
length: 16
V: TRBV19
CDR3: ASSIGPSGSFGTDTQY

J: TRBJ1-1
length: 13
V: TRBV6-5
CDR3: ASSYSMEGLTEAF

J: TRBJ2-3
length: 15
V: TRBV19
CDR3: ASSIGPVIVSGTTQY

J: TRBJ1-2
length: 11
V: TRBV5-4
CDR3: ASRQGFNYGYT

J: TRBJ1-1
length: 11
V: TRBV2
CDR3: ASRTTGNTEAF

J: TRBJ1-1
length: 12
V: TRBV5-1
CDR3: ASSSWTTNTEAF

J: TRBJ2-3
length: 13
V: TRBV11-2
CDR3: ASSFRVDGTDTQY

J: TRBJ2-2
length: 15
V: TRBV18
CDR3: ASSPLTSGSSAGELF

J: TRBJ2-1
length: 16
V: TRBV7-8
CDR3: ASSPTSGRIRIYNEQF

J: TRBJ1-5
length: 15
V: TRBV5-6
CDR3: ASRNTPWTEKGQPQH

J: TRBJ1-1
length: 11
V: TRBV9
CDR3: ASTENPNTEAF

J: TRBJ2-1
length: 14
V: TRBV5-1
CDR3: ASSPRTSGMNNEQF

J: TRBJ2-5
length: 11
V: TRBV5-1
CDR3: ASSLAVEETQY

J: TRBJ2-2
length: 14
V: TRBV13
CDR3: ASRLSGQTNTGELF

J: TRBJ2-1
length: 10
V: TRBV27
CDR3: ASSPTIQEQF

J: TRBJ1-2
length: 14
V: TRBV5-6
CDR3: ASSLVGAVKGTGYT

J: TRBJ2-3
length: 13
V: TRBV6-6
CDR3: ASSNPDRGQNTQY

J: TRBJ2-3
length: 10
V: TRBV10-3
CDR3: ATEGGTDTQY

J: TRBJ2-1
length: 13
V: TRBV11-3
CDR3: ASSLGHLSYNEQF

J: TRBJ1-6
length: 13
V: TRBV9
CDR3: ASASYDRGVTPLH

J: TRBJ2-2
length: 11
V: TRBV3-1/TRBV3-2
CDR3: ASSPEVPGELF

J: TRBJ1-2
length: 14
V: TRBV3-1/TRBV3-2
CDR3: ASSRAGTGYNYGYT

J: TRBJ1-5
length: 11
V: TRBV18
CDR3: ASSPDRNQPQH

J: TRBJ1-1
length: 11
V: TRBV18
CDR3: ASSLGTGGEAF

J: TRBJ1-5
length: 11
V: TRBV7-9
CDR3: ASSLQGASPQH

J: TRBJ2-4
length: 12
V: TRBV11-3
CDR3: ASGQGLAKNIQY

J: TRBJ2-5
length: 13
V: TRBV12-5
CDR3: ASGLARPVGETQY

J: TRBJ1-4
length: 13
V: TRBV2
CDR3: ASKRGTGEWEKLF

J: TRBJ2-3
length: 11
V: TRBV29-1
CDR3: SVGRGNQDTQY

J: TRBJ1-6
length: 13
V: TRBV27
CDR3: ASSFDSGGDSPLH

J: TRBJ2-1
length: 13
V: TRBV27
CDR3: ASNSGTPKSNEQF

J: TRBJ1-1
length: 10
V: TRBV30
CDR3: AWTGGNTEAF

J: TRBJ1-2
length: 10
V: TRBV9
CDR3: ASSVVAYGYT

J: TRBJ1-1
length: 12
V: TRBV5-8
CDR3: ASSYRTANTEAF

J: TRBJ1-2
length: 12
V: TRBV2
CDR3: ASSEQGQGDGYT

J: TRBJ2-1
length: 13
V: TRBV9
CDR3: ASSVVGGTYNEQF

J: TRBJ1-4
length: 14
V: TRBV4-3
CDR3: ASSHVTTGGNEKLF

J: TRBJ2-5
length: 14
V: TRBV5-4
CDR3: ASSLGGLAEQETQY

J: TRBJ1-1
length: 13
V: TRBV19
CDR3: ASSIYGRMNTEAF

J: TRBJ2-3
length: 17
V: TRBV19
CDR3: ASSILFSSSGANTDTQY

J: TRBJ2-1
length: 16
V: TRBV14
CDR3: ASSQDPSVTGTYNEQF

J: TRBJ2-5
length: 11
V: TRBV7-2
CDR3: ASSRGFRETQY

J: TRBJ2-1
length: 16
V: TRBV4-1
CDR3: ASSFTTILAASYNEQF

J: TRBJ2-3
length: 16
V: TRBV29-1
CDR3: SVESPAGGPISTDTQY

J: TRBJ1-2
length: 17
V: TRBV6-2/TRBV6-3
CDR3: ASSYPTRTGGASLYGYT

J: TRBJ1-2
length: 12
V: TRBV5-1
CDR3: ASSDGGLEDGYT